One and the same sample provided the 4 T cell receptor beta chains below, sequenced in a study of monozygotic twins with inflammatory bowel disease. TCRdb re-called the 5' RACE reads, yielding one record per CDR3 amino acid sequence without DNA. The table for this sample gives more than 350,000 distinct CDR3 sequences. Sequencing was performed on blood. Receptors originate from a human donor with ulcerative colitis or Crohn's disease, or a healthy co-twin of an affected twin (not recorded which).

The chain uses TRBV7-8 and TRBJ2-4; TCRdb's assignment of TRBD1 cannot be checked, as there is no DNA. Germline lookup yields CDR1 SGHVS and CDR2 FQNEAQ. The CDR3 is made up of 17 amino acids. CDR3 amino acids: CASSLDGQAGSKNIQYF.

The V gene is TRBV27, the J gene TRBJ2-7. This CDR3 is 13 amino acids long. Germline V CDR1 and CDR2: MNHEY, SMNVEV (reference sequence). The CDR3 is CASSLSEVGEQYF.

The chain couples TRBV30 to TRBJ2-1. The CDR3 has 15 amino acids. The germline gives CDR1 GTSNPN, CDR2 SVGIG (reference sequence). The CDR3 region is CAWSVLAKTYNEQFF.

This chain joins TRBV20-1 and TRBJ2-5. CDR1 is DFQATT and CDR2 is SNEGSKA in the germline V gene (reference sequence). The length of the CDR3 is 12 residues. CDR3 sequence reads: CSAKGLQETQYF.